Listed here are 26 T cell receptor beta chains from one sample, sequenced in a study of control samples from healthy donors and cancer patients (dated by TCRdb to 2019 to 2021). The library came from the immunoSEQ multiplex PCR assay. In its TCRdb copy, this immuneACCESS table keeps in-frame sequences only and misses some clones. Where compared with another copy, unresolved V genes explain less than half of these, and the others have no known cause. The sample table holds more than 95,000 clones, of which over 85% were seen once. The ten largest make up more than 7% of the sample. Sequencing was done on a sample of blood. The source of these receptors is a man in his late teens or twenties in good health.

This CDR3 is CASTTSGGSNEKLFF. As DNA, the CDR3 is TGTGCCAGCACCACGTCGGGGGGCTCTAATGAAAAACTGTTTTTT. The rearrangement links TRBV7-9 to TRBJ1-4, with a possible D match to TRBD1 (6 bases). From germline, CDR1 is SEHNR and CDR2 FQNEAQ (reference sequence). The CDR3 sequence is 15 residues long. With 7 bases removed from V and 3 bases from J, the gap between germline ends came to 15 bases.

The chain combines TRBV5-1 with TRBJ1-2, with TRBD1 matching 7 bases. The CDR3 is 15 amino acids. V dropped 4 bases and J dropped 8; count of bases not matched to a gene: 14. The germline gives CDR1 SGHRS, CDR2 YFSETQ. The DNA of the CDR3 is TGCGCCAGCAGCGTACACCAGGGTAAACAGGGGGGCTACACCTTC. Its translation: CASSVHQGKQGGYTF. Drawing the rest from reference TRBV5-1 and TRBJ1-2, the complete variable domain is KAGVTQTPRYLIKTRGQQVTLSCSPISGHRSVSWYQQTPGQGLQFLFEYFSETQRNKGNFPGRFSGRQFSNSRSEMNVSTLELGDSALYLCASSVHQGKQGGYTFGSGTRLTVV.

This rearrangement joins TRBV15 to TRBJ1-5, with D possibly matching TRBD1 (5 bases). This CDR3 spans 17 amino acids. Germline V gene data show CDR1 as LNHNV and CDR2 as YYDKDF (reference sequence). V was clipped by 5 bases and J by 7 bases, with 24 bases between them. CDR3: CATSPKGWGVGVQPQHF. The CDR3 coding sequence is TGTGCCACCAGCCCGAAGGGGTGGGGAGTGGGGGTACAGCCCCAGCATTTT.

The chain uses TRBV7-2 and TRBJ1-3, with TRBD1 matching over 8 bases. J gave up 0 bases and V 1 base, and 2 bases lay outside the gene matches. Germline V gene lookup returns CDR1 SGHTA and CDR2 FQGNSA. There are 16 residues in the CDR3. The CDR3 coding sequence is TGTGCCAGCAGCTTAGGAACAGGGGGCTCTGGAAACACCATATATTTT. Translating gives CASSLGTGGSGNTIYF.

CDR3 sequence: CASSQFSGQGYEQYF. CDR3 nucleotide sequence: TGTGCCAGCAGCCAATTTTCGGGACAGGGCTACGAGCAGTACTTC. The genes are TRBV3-1 (or the pseudogene TRBV3-2) and TRBJ2-7; 9 bases line up with TRBD1. The CDR3 runs to 15 residues. Germline V lookup: CDR1 LGHDT, CDR2 YNNKEL (reference sequence). Germline trimming cut 2 bases from V and 3 bases from J; bases unmatched to any gene: 5.

The J gene is TRBJ2-7, the V gene TRBV27, with 8 bases matching TRBD1. The CDR3 is made up of 14 amino acids. Trimming took 2 bases from V and 2 from J; bases not matched to a gene: 2. CDR1 and CDR2 (germline): MNHEY, SMNVEV (reference sequence). CDR3 protein: CASSLRTGPYEQYF. DNA of the CDR3: TGTGCCAGCAGTTTACGGACAGGGCCCTACGAGCAGTACTTC.

The chain employs TRBV7-9 and TRBJ2-5; perhaps TRBD1 as D (6 bases). Germline V CDR1 and CDR2: SEHNR, FQNEAQ (reference sequence). The CDR3 consists of 17 residues. Trimming took off 4 bases at V and 2 bases at J, with 20 bases between the two ends. The CDR3 sequence: CASSSGASGYGQETQYF. The DNA for the CDR3 is TGTGCCAGCAGCTCAGGGGCGTCCGGATACGGGCAAGAGACCCAGTACTTC.

In its sample, this clone was seen once. This rearrangement joins TRBV5-1 to TRBJ1-5, with D hard to call. This CDR3 region has 13 residues. Deletions cut 0 bases from V and 3 bases from J, with 4 bases between. CDR1 SGHRS and CDR2 YFSETQ come from the germline V gene. CDR3 nucleotides: TGCGCCAGCAGCTTGGCAACCAATCAGCCCCAGCATTTT. This encodes CASSLATNQPQHF. Combining the CDR3 with reference TRBV5-1 and TRBJ1-5 gives the whole variable domain KAGVTQTPRYLIKTRGQQVTLSCSPISGHRSVSWYQQTPGQGLQFLFEYFSETQRNKGNFPGRFSGRQFSNSRSEMNVSTLELGDSALYLCASSLATNQPQHFGDGTRLSIL.

The chain uses TRBV6-2 or TRBV6-3 and TRBJ1-4, with D possibly TRBD1 on 6 matching bases. CDR1 MNHEY and CDR2 SVGEGT come from the germline V gene. The CDR3 loop spans 15 amino acids. Trimming shortened V by 4 bases and J by 5 bases, and 14 bases separated the two germline ends. The CDR3: CASSSRRGGNEKLFF. The CDR3 DNA reads as TGTGCCAGCAGTTCCAGGAGGGGGGGGAATGAAAAACTGTTTTTT.

The V and J genes are TRBV18 and TRBJ1-3, with D hard to call. V was shortened by 3 bases and J by 6 bases, with 9 bases between the two germline ends. Germline-derived CDR1 and CDR2 are KGHSH and LQKENI. The CDR3 spans 13 residues. This chain's CDR3 is CASSPDATNTIYF. The CDR3 DNA sequence: TGTGCCAGCTCACCGGATGCGACAAACACCATATATTTT.

The chain is built from TRBV4-1 and TRBJ1-1; D call uncertain. Germline V gene data show CDR1 as MGHRA and CDR2 as YSYEKL. With 0 bases removed from V and 7 bases from J, the gap between germline ends came to 12 bases. The CDR3 totals 14 residues. The CDR3 is CASSQDQAVREAFF. The CDR3, as DNA: TGCGCCAGCAGCCAAGATCAGGCAGTACGTGAAGCTTTCTTT.

The chain joins TRBV4-1 to TRBJ1-1; D uncertain. The CDR3 is 16 residues long. Trimming took 0 bases from V and 0 from J, leaving 11 bases between them. Germline V lookup: CDR1 MGHRA, CDR2 YSYEKL. CDR3 sequence: CASSQDGPDLNTEAFF. Written as DNA, the CDR3 is TGCGCCAGCAGCCAAGATGGGCCGGATCTGAACACTGAAGCTTTCTTT.

The rearrangement uses TRBV28 and TRBJ1-2; possible D gene TRBD1, 6 bases. CDR3 length: 13 amino acids. V was pared by 3 bases and J by 7 bases, with 12 bases between. Germline lookup yields CDR1 MDHEN and CDR2 SYDVKM. DNA of the CDR3: TGTGCCAGCAGTTTGAGAGACAGGCGTGGCTACACCTTC. Encoded protein: CASSLRDRRGYTF.

This chain joins TRBV11-3 and TRBJ1-4; the match to TRBD1 covers 8 bases. The CDR3 is 16 residues long. The V segment lost 4 bases and the J segment 1 base; nucleotides outside the gene matches: 5. CDR1 SGHNT and CDR2 YENEEA come from the germline V gene. Written as DNA, the CDR3 is TGTGCCAGCAGCTCTACTACAGGGGGAACTAATGAAAAACTGTTTTTT. Translation: CASSSTTGGTNEKLFF.

This chain uses TRBV3-1 (or the pseudogene TRBV3-2) with TRBJ1-1; possibly TRBD1 for D (5 bases). This CDR3 contains 13 residues. Germline-derived CDR1 and CDR2 are LGHDT and YNNKEL (reference sequence). The germline V and J ends were trimmed by 4 bases and 2 bases, with 8 bases remaining between them. The CDR3: CASSRGTNTEAFF. CDR3 DNA sequence: TGTGCCAGCAGCCGCGGGACCAACACTGAAGCTTTCTTT.

This clone was seen once. The chain is built from TRBV30 and TRBJ1-5, with TRBD1 matching 7 bases. Germline V gene data show CDR1 as GTSNPN and CDR2 as SVGIG (reference sequence). The CDR3 spans 15 residues. V dropped 2 bases and J dropped 0; count of bases not matched to a gene: 4. The CDR3 is CAWSRGTDSNQPQHF. As DNA, the CDR3 is TGTGCCTGGAGTCGAGGGACAGATAGCAATCAGCCCCAGCATTTT.

The chain recombines TRBV27 with TRBJ2-2; D call uncertain. The CDR3 has 12 amino acids. The germline gives CDR1 MNHEY, CDR2 SMNVEV (reference sequence). V was shortened by 1 base and J by 6 bases, with 3 bases between the two germline ends. The CDR3: CASSLLAGELFF. The CDR3 DNA reads as TGTGCCAGCAGTTTATTGGCCGGGGAGCTGTTTTTT.

The chain carries TRBV7-9 and TRBJ2-2, with a possible D match to TRBD2 (7 bases). The CDR3 runs 16 residues. V was trimmed by 8 bases and J by 0 bases, leaving 16 bases between them. The germline V gene has CDR1 SEHNR and CDR2 FQNEAQ (reference sequence). CDR3 amino acids: CASLSGTHANTGELFF. DNA of the CDR3: TGTGCCAGCCTGAGCGGGACACACGCGAACACCGGGGAGCTGTTTTTT.

This sequence joins TRBV7-9 and TRBJ2-1; a weak D match, TRBD1 (7 bases). The CDR3 has 13 amino acids. Trimming cost V 5 bases and J 7 bases, with 12 bases left between them. Germline values: CDR1 SEHNR, CDR2 FQNEAQ (reference sequence). The CDR3 nucleotides read TGTGCCAGCAGCCGACAGGGAGGTAATGAGCAGTTCTTC. This sequence encodes CASSRQGGNEQFF.

The V call is TRBV5-4, the J call TRBJ2-5; weak D call: TRBD1 (6 bases). Per the germline V gene, CDR1 is SGHNT and CDR2 is YYREEE (reference sequence). The germline V and J ends were trimmed by 2 bases and 5 bases, with 19 bases remaining between them. The length of the CDR3 is 16 residues. Here the CDR3 DNA reads TGTGCCAGCAGCTTTTTTATACAGGGTACGGGTGAGACCCAGTACTTC. The encoded protein is CASSFFIQGTGETQYF.

The rearrangement joins TRBV29-1 to TRBJ2-7; tentatively, D is TRBD1 or TRBD2 (5 bases each). This CDR3 contains 12 residues. In germline, CDR1 is SQVTM, CDR2 ANQGSEA. The ends were cut back, 3 bases at V and 3 bases at J, with 9 bases in the middle. The CDR3 here is CSVDGDGYEQYF. The DNA of the CDR3 is TGCAGCGTTGATGGGGACGGCTACGAGCAGTACTTC.

The chain employs TRBV7-2 and TRBJ2-3, with D maybe TRBD2 (5 bases). V lost 1 base to trimming and J lost 0 bases, with 8 bases between them. The length of the CDR3 is 15 residues. Germline values: CDR1 SGHTA, CDR2 FQGNSA. CDR3: CASSLDGLSTDTQYF. CDR3 nucleotide sequence: TGTGCCAGCAGCTTAGATGGACTTAGCACAGATACGCAGTATTTT.

In nucleotides, the CDR3 is TGTGCCAGCAGCTCTGATTCCAGCTCCTACAATGAGCAGTTCTTC. Its protein product is CASSSDSSSYNEQFF. J is TRBJ2-1 and V is TRBV7-2; D not certain. V was shortened by 4 bases and J by 0 bases, with 10 bases between the two germline ends. In germline, CDR1 is SGHTA, CDR2 FQGNSA. The CDR3 contains 15 residues.

The rearrangement links TRBV27 to TRBJ1-5, with 7 positions matching TRBD1. This CDR3 region has 15 residues. The germline gives CDR1 MNHEY, CDR2 SMNVEV (reference sequence). The V gene end was trimmed by 5 bases and the J gene end by 1 base; junction bases not matched to a gene: 5. The DNA of the CDR3 is TGTGCCAGCAGTCTCACAGGGGCGAGCAATCAGCCCCAGCATTTT. It encodes CASSLTGASNQPQHF.

The rearrangement uses TRBV7-9 and TRBJ2-5; 10 bases align to TRBD1. The V gene end was trimmed by 7 bases and the J gene end by 4 bases; junction bases not matched to a gene: 9. The CDR3 runs to 15 residues. CDR1 is SEHNR and CDR2 is FQNEAQ in the germline V gene (reference sequence). The CDR3 DNA follows: TGTGCCAGCATCCATGTGGGACAGGGGTTAGAGACCCAGTACTTC. Translating gives CASIHVGQGLETQYF.

This clone was seen a handful of times. The chain combines TRBV19 with TRBJ1-5; tentatively, D is TRBD1 (5 bases). Germline values: CDR1 LNHDA, CDR2 SQIVND (reference sequence). The CDR3 covers 15 residues. Between the trimmed V and J ends, which lost 4 bases and 6 bases, there was a span of 16 bases. In nucleotides, the CDR3 is TGTGCCAGTAGTAGCACCCGGGGGGAAATTCAGCCCCAGCATTTT. This translates into CASSSTRGEIQPQHF.